This T cell receptor beta chain was retrieved from a study of blood T cell repertoires in COVID-19. As for the study in general: The study drew acute and convalescent COVID-19 samples from the United States, Italy and Spain. Sample material is recorded as cDNA or gDNA derived from T cells, B-cell-depleted T cells, or PBMCs.

In the authors' workflow: Cell counts per sample came from amplifying reference gene primers. Some clones are missing from TCRdb's copy, which holds only in-frame ones; the method was immunoSEQ multiplex PCR. V, J and clone size were drawn from that table, and D and trimming were deduced from the DNA. The table has 35,000 to 45,000 clones, about 86% seen once; the top ten hold 55% to 60%. This CDR3 has 14 amino acids. CDR1 MDHEN and CDR2 SYDVKM come from the germline V gene. V lost 5 bases, J lost 1 base, and 4 bases stayed unmatched. The sequencing sample was made of peripheral blood. This sequence joins TRBV28 and TRBJ1-1; TRBD1 matches at 7 bases. This receptor was obtained from a man between 65 and 79 years old with acute or convalescent COVID-19. CDR3 residues: CASSRQGENTEAFF. Written as DNA, the CDR3 is TGTGCCAGCAGTCGACAGGGAGAGAACACTGAAGCTTTCTTT.